The count of the clone carrying this TCR beta chain is one. Its target is unknown. For repertoire sequencing, the TCR beta CDR3 regions were amplified from RNA transcripts. The workflow started with a first-round RT-PCR run with HTBI primers and then moved on to a second-round multiplex PCR. TCRdb re-called the multiplex PCR reads through MiXCR, storing one row per CDR3 protein. Of roughly 700,000 distinct CDR3 sequences detected, roughly 40% appear once; the ten largest clones hold around 40%. The CDR3 is made up of 13 amino acids. V dropped 10 bases and J dropped 1 base, with 14 bases sitting between them. The germline gives CDR1 LNHDA, CDR2 SQIVND (reference sequence). The record originates from a study of Graves' ophthalmopathy and Graves' hyperthyroidism. Overall study findings and caveats: Among expanded thyroid clonotypes above 0.001 frequency, most also occurred in blood.

The sequencing sample was made of peripheral blood. The source of this sequence is an adult man with Graves' ophthalmopathy. The chain recombines TRBV19 with TRBJ2-7, with D perhaps TRBD1 (6 bases). CDR3 nucleotide sequence: TGTGCCACCCAACAGGGAAGGTCCTACGAGCAGTACTTC. It specifies CATQQGRSYEQYF.